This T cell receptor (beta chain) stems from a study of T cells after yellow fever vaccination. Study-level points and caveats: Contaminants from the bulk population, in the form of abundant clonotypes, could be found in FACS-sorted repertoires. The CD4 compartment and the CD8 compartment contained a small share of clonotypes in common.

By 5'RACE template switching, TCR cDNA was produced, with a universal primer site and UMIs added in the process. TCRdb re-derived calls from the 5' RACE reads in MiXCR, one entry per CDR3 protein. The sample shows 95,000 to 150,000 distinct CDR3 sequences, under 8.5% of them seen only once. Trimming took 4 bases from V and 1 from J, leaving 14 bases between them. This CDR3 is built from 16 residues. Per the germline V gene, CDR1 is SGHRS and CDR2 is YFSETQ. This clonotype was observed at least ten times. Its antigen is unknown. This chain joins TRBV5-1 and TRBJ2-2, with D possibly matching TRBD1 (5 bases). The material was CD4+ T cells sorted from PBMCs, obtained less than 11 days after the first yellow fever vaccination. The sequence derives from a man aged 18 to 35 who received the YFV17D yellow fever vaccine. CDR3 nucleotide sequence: TGCGCCAGCAGCGTCGCAGGGATACTGAACACCGGGGAGCTGTTTTTT. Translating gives CASSVAGILNTGELFF.